The rows below give T cell receptor beta chains drawn from one sample of a study of T cell changes during pregnancy in multiple sclerosis. Produced via immunoSEQ multiplex PCR; TCRdb's table is partial and in-frame only. The sample contains roughly 70,000 clones, 85% to 95% of which appear only once. This specimen was peripheral blood, taken in the third trimester of pregnancy. All receptors derive from a female donor in good health, enrolled as a control in a pregnancy study. The CDR3 runs from the conserved cysteine through the conserved F or W. The D gene is left open where the match is weak. Clone size is given for some rows only: seen once, a few or many times, or a class if the clone is expanded.

DNA	CDR3	J	size	D	V	length
TGTGCCAGCAGTGATTTAGAGGGCTCGAATGGCTACACCTTC	CASSDLEGSNGYTF	TRBJ1-2	-	-	TRBV6-1	14
TGTGCCAGCACTCCTCTGCTTCTGGGCCACAATGAGCAGTTCTTC	CASTPLLLGHNEQFF	TRBJ2-1	-	-	TRBV28	15
TGCGCCAGCAGCCAAGGTCCCCTCCAGGGACAGGGGGCGAAGGGCTACACCTTC	CASSQGPLQGQGAKGYTF	TRBJ1-2	once	TRBD1	TRBV4-1	18
TGTGCCACACAGTCGTATCTGGACACTGAAGCTTTCTTT	CATQSYLDTEAFF	TRBJ1-1	-	-	TRBV28	13
TGTGCCAGCAGTTTAAATTCAGGGGACACCGGGGAGCTGTTTTTT	CASSLNSGDTGELFF	TRBJ2-2	-	-	TRBV27	15
TGTGCCAGCTCAGACAGGGTAGTGGGGCCCCAGCATTTT	CASSDRVVGPQHF	TRBJ1-5	-	TRBD1	TRBV11-2	13
TGTGCCAGCAGCCCCCCGGGGACTAGGACCCATGAGCAGTTCTTC	CASSPPGTRTHEQFF	TRBJ2-1	-	TRBD2	TRBV7-2	15
TGTGCCAGCAGCCTCGATCTCGGGGGGGAGTTCTTC	CASSLDLGGEFF	TRBJ2-1	-	TRBD2	TRBV7-2	12
TGTGCCAGCAGTGACTCCGGGACAGGGTATTCACCCCTCCACTTT	CASSDSGTGYSPLHF	TRBJ1-6	many	TRBD1	TRBV6-1	15
TGTGCCAGCAGTGAAGGGCGGACAGGCCTCGACGAGCAGTACTTC	CASSEGRTGLDEQYF	TRBJ2-7	-	TRBD1	TRBV25-1	15
TGTGCCAGCAGCACCAGGGGGCAAGGGACTGAAGCTTTCTTT	CASSTRGQGTEAFF	TRBJ1-1	-	TRBD1	TRBV5-4	14
TGTGCCAGCAGCTTAGATCTCGGGAGGAGTTCACCCCTCCACTTT	CASSLDLGRSSPLHF	TRBJ1-6	-	-	TRBV11-2	15
TGTGCCAGCAGTGGTAGGGACAGACAAGAGACCCAGTACTTC	CASSGRDRQETQYF	TRBJ2-5	-	TRBD1	TRBV6-6	14
TGTGCCAGCAGCCGCACAGGCCTAAGCTCCTACGAGCAGTACTTC	CASSRTGLSSYEQYF	TRBJ2-7	-	-	TRBV7-2	15
TGTGCCAGCAGTGACGGGGCTAGGGGAGAGCAGTACTTC	CASSDGARGEQYF	TRBJ2-7	-	-	TRBV6-4	13
TGTGCCAGCAGTTTATCGAGGACAGGGCCAGTCAATCAGCCCCAGCATTTT	CASSLSRTGPVNQPQHF	TRBJ1-5	-	TRBD1	TRBV27	17
TGTGCCAGTAGTATATCGGAGGGGACCTACGAGCAGTACTTC	CASSISEGTYEQYF	TRBJ2-7	-	-	TRBV19	14
TGCGCCAGCAGCTTGAGGCTAGCGGGGGTGACAGATACGCAGTATTTT	CASSLRLAGVTDTQYF	TRBJ2-3	-	TRBD2	TRBV5-1	16
TGTGCCAGTTGCGGGACTAGCTCCTACGAGCAGTACTTC	CASCGTSSYEQYF	TRBJ2-7	-	TRBD2	TRBV28	13
TGCGCCAGCAACGAGGGACAAGAGACCCAGTACTTC	CASNEGQETQYF	TRBJ2-5	-	-	TRBV10-2	12
TGCGCCAGCAGCCAGGGGCTAGCGGGGGACAATGAGCAGTTCTTC	CASSQGLAGDNEQFF	TRBJ2-1	-	TRBD2	TRBV4-3	15
TGCGCCAGCAGCTTGGCCGGGGACAGAGGCTATGGCTACACCTTC	CASSLAGDRGYGYTF	TRBJ1-2	once	TRBD1	TRBV5-1	15
TGTGCCAGCAGCTCAGGGGGGATAGCCTACAATGAGCAGTTCTTC	CASSSGGIAYNEQFF	TRBJ2-1	-	-	TRBV9	15
TGTGCCAGCAGCCCCCCGACTAGCAGGCAAGAGACCCAGTACTTC	CASSPPTSRQETQYF	TRBJ2-5	-	TRBD2	TRBV7-9	15
TGTGCCAGCAGCCAAGGGAGGGGAGGGAGCACAGATACGCAGTATTTT	CASSQGRGGSTDTQYF	TRBJ2-3	-	TRBD2	TRBV4-2	16
TGTGCCAGCAGCCATAGCGGGACGGTCAATGAGCAGTTCTTC	CASSHSGTVNEQFF	TRBJ2-1	-	TRBD2	TRBV7-3	14
TGTGCCAGCAGCTTAACGTATGGCGGGAGGGGAGAGACCCAGTACTTC	CASSLTYGGRGETQYF	TRBJ2-5	-	TRBD2	TRBV7-6	16
TGTGCCAGCAGTTGGGGGGGCGGAGGTCAGCCCCAGCATTTT	CASSWGGGGQPQHF	TRBJ1-5	-	-	TRBV27	14
TGTGCCAGCTCACCACCCGGTGGTGAGCAGTTCTTC	CASSPPGGEQFF	TRBJ2-1	-	-	TRBV18	12
TGCGCCAGCAGCCAAGAGCCAAGCGGGCGCTCCTACGAGCAGTACTTC	CASSQEPSGRSYEQYF	TRBJ2-7	-	-	TRBV4-1	16
TGTGCCAGCACTCGCGGGATAAACACTGAAGCTTTCTTT	CASTRGINTEAFF	TRBJ1-1	few	-	TRBV2	13
TGTGCCAGCAGCCGGAGCTCCCTATTAGATACGCAGTATTTT	CASSRSSLLDTQYF	TRBJ2-3	-	-	TRBV11-2	14
TGTGCCAGCAGGGAGGGACAGACTAACTATGGCTACACCTTC	CASREGQTNYGYTF	TRBJ1-2	-	TRBD1	TRBV5-6	14
TGTGCCAGCAGCGGGATCAGCGGGAGGGCCTTCAATGAGCAGTTCTTC	CASSGISGRAFNEQFF	TRBJ2-1	once	TRBD2	TRBV11-2	16
TGTGCCAGCAGCTTTCAGGGGTACACCATATATTTT	CASSFQGYTIYF	TRBJ1-3	-	-	TRBV7-2	12
TGTGCCAGCAGTCCCGGCGGGAGGGAGTGGGAGACCCAGTACTTC	CASSPGGREWETQYF	TRBJ2-5	-	TRBD2	TRBV5-4	15
TGTGCCAGCAGTGCCCCTAGCGGGGGGAGCACAGATACGCAGTATTTT	CASSAPSGGSTDTQYF	TRBJ2-3	-	TRBD2	TRBV6-6	16
TGTGCCAGCAGCACTATAGCGGGAGCCTACAATGAGCAGTTCTTC	CASSTIAGAYNEQFF	TRBJ2-1	few	TRBD2	TRBV7-6	15
TGTGCCAGCAGTCCCGGGGGGAACTACAATGAGCAGTTCTTC	CASSPGGNYNEQFF	TRBJ2-1	-	TRBD2	TRBV6-5	14
TGTGCCAGCAGGACAGGGGGGAGGTACGAGCAGTACTTC	CASRTGGRYEQYF	TRBJ2-7	-	TRBD1	TRBV6-1	13
TGTGCCACCGGAGGGACAGCGTCTAACTATGGCTACACCTTC	CATGGTASNYGYTF	TRBJ1-2	-	TRBD1	TRBV6-5	14
TGTGCCAGCAGCTTGGGGGCGAGCTCCTACAATGAGCAGTTCTTC	CASSLGASSYNEQFF	TRBJ2-1	-	-	TRBV5-6	15
TGTGCCAGCAGCTTTACCCAGGGGGCGTCGGACACTGAAGCTTTCTTT	CASSFTQGASDTEAFF	TRBJ1-1	-	TRBD1	TRBV11-2	16
TGCGCCAGCAGCCTGGGACAGGGAAATGAAAAACTGTTTTTT	CASSLGQGNEKLFF	TRBJ1-4	-	TRBD1	TRBV5-1	14
TGCGCCAGCAGCTTGCGCCTAGCGGTCTCCTACGAGCAGTACTTC	CASSLRLAVSYEQYF	TRBJ2-7	-	TRBD2	TRBV5-1	15
TGTGCCAGCAGGCTATACGAGACCCAGTACTTC	CASRLYETQYF	TRBJ2-5	-	-	TRBV6-1	11
TGTGCCAGCAGCTTAGCTTTCGGGGGTGAGCAGTTCTTC	CASSLAFGGEQFF	TRBJ2-1	-	-	TRBV7-9	13
TGTGCCAGCAGTCTAACAGGGGGTGGGACTGAAGCTTTCTTT	CASSLTGGGTEAFF	TRBJ1-1	-	TRBD1	TRBV6-1	14
TGTGCCAGCAGTGCGGAGGGGTGGAACACTGAAGCTTTCTTT	CASSAEGWNTEAFF	TRBJ1-1	once	-	TRBV6-1	14
TGTGCCAGCAGTCGGCGGGCAGCGGGGGGGCAAGTTACGCAGTATTTT	CASSRRAAGGQVTQYF	TRBJ2-3	-	TRBD2	TRBV27	16
TGTGCCAGCAGCTTATGGGACAGGGGGCGTCAGCCCCAGCATTTT	CASSLWDRGRQPQHF	TRBJ1-5	-	TRBD1	TRBV7-2	15
TGTGCCAGCAGTGAAAGGTGGCCAGGGGGCGAATATACCTCACCCCTCCACTTT	CASSERWPGGEYTSPLHF	TRBJ1-6	-	TRBD1	TRBV6-1	18
TGTGCCACCGCCGGCAGGACTTCCTACGAGCAGTACTTC	CATAGRTSYEQYF	TRBJ2-7	once	-	TRBV15	13
TGTGCCAGCAGCAAACTAGGTGACTACAATGAGCAGTTCTTC	CASSKLGDYNEQFF	TRBJ2-1	-	-	TRBV27	14
TGTGCCAGCAGCCCTATGACAGGGTCCTACAATGAGCAGTTCTTC	CASSPMTGSYNEQFF	TRBJ2-1	-	TRBD1	TRBV14	15
TGTGCCATCGGACAGGGTACAGATACGCAGTATTTT	CAIGQGTDTQYF	TRBJ2-3	-	TRBD1	TRBV6-6	12
TGTGCCAGCAGCCTCCCCGGGACTGCGAATTCACCCCTCCACTTT	CASSLPGTANSPLHF	TRBJ1-6	-	-	TRBV11-2	15